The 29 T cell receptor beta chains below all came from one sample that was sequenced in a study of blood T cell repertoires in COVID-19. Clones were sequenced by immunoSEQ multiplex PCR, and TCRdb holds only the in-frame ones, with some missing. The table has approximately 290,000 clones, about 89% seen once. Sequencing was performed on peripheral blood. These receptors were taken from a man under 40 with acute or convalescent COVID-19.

CDR3 sequence: CASSHLAGVSTDTQYF. CDR3 sequence (DNA): TGTGCCAGCAGCCATTTAGCGGGAGTCAGCACAGATACGCAGTATTTT. This chain connects TRBV14 to TRBJ2-3; 9 nucleotides match TRBD2. V was pared by 3 bases and J by 0 bases, with 4 bases of the junction left unmatched. Germline lookup yields CDR1 SGHDN and CDR2 FVKESK. The CDR3 is 16 amino acids.

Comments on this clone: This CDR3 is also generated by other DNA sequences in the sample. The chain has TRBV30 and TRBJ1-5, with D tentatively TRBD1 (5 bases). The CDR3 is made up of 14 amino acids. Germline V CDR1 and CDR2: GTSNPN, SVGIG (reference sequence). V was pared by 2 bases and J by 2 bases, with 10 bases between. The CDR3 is CAWSRPGGNQPQHF. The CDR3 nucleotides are TGTGCCTGGAGTAGACCGGGGGGCAATCAGCCCCAGCATTTT.

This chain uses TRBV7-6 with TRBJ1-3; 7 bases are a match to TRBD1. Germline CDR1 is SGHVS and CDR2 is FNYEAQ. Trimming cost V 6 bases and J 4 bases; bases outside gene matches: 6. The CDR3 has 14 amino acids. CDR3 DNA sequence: TGTGCCAGCAGGCAGACAGGGCCGGGAAACACCATATATTTT. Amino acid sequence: CASRQTGPGNTIYF.

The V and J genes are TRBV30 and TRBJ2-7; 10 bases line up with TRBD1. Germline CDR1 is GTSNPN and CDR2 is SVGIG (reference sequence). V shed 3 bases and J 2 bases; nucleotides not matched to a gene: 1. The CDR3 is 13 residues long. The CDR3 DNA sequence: TGTGCCTGGAGGGGACAGGGGCCCTACGAGCAGTACTTC. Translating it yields CAWRGQGPYEQYF.

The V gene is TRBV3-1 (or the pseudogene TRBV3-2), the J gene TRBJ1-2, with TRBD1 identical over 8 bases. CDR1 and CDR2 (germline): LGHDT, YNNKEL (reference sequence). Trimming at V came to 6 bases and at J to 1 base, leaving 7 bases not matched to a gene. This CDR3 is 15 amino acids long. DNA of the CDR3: TGTGCCAGCAGTCTACAAACAGGGGGTAACTATGGCTACACCTTC. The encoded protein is CASSLQTGGNYGYTF.

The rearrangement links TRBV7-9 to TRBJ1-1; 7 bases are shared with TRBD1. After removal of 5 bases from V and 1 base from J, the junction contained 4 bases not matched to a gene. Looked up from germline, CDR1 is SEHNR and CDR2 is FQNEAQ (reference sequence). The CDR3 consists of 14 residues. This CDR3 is CASSPHRGNTEAFF. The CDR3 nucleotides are TGTGCCAGCAGCCCCCACAGGGGGAACACTGAAGCTTTCTTT.

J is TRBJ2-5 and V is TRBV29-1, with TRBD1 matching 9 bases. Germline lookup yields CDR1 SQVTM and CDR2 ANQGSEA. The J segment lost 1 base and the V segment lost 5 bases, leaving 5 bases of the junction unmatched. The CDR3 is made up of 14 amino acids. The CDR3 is CSVPTQGAQETQYF. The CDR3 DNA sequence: TGCAGCGTTCCGACACAGGGGGCCCAAGAGACCCAGTACTTC.

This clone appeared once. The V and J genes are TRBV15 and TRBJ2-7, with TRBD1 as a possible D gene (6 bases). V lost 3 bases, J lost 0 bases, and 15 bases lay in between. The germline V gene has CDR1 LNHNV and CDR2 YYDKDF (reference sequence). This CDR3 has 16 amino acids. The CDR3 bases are TGTGCCACCAGCAGCGACAGGACGGGGAGCTCCTACGAGCAGTACTTC. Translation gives CATSSDRTGSSYEQYF.

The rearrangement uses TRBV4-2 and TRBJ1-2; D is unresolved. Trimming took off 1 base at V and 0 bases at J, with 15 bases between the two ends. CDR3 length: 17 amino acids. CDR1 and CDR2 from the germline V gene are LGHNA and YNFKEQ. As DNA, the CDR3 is TGTGCCAGCAGCCAAGCGGGAGAACTAAGCACTAACTATGGCTACACCTTC. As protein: CASSQAGELSTNYGYTF.

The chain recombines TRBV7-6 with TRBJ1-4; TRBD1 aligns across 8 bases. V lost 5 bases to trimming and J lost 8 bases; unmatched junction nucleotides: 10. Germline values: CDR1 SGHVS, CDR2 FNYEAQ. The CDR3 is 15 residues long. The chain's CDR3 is CASSQYGQGGEKLFF. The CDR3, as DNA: TGTGCCAGCAGCCAATATGGACAGGGAGGGGAAAAACTGTTTTTT.

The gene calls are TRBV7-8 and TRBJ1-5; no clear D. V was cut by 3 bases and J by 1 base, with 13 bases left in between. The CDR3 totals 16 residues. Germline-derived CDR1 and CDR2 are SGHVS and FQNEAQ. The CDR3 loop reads CASSLNGYSSNQPQHF. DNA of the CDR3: TGTGCCAGCAGCTTGAACGGGTATTCGAGCAATCAGCCCCAGCATTTT.

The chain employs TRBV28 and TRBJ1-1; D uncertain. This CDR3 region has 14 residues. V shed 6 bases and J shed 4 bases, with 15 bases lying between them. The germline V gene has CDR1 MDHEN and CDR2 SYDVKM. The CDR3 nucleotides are TGTGCCAGCAGCCGTGGAGGGATCGGCACTGAAGCTTTCTTT. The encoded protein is CASSRGGIGTEAFF.

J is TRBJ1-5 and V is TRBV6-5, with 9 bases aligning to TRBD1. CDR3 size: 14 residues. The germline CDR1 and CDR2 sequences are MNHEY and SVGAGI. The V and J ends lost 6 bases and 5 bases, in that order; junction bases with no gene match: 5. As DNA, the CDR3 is TGTGCCAGCAGCCCGACAGGGGGAGATCAGCCCCAGCATTTT. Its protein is CASSPTGGDQPQHF.

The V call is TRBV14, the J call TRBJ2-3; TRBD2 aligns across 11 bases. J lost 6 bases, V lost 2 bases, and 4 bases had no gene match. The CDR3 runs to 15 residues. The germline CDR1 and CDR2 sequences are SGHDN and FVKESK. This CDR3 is CASSQLAGGRDTQYF. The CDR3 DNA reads TGTGCCAGCAGCCAACTAGCGGGGGGACGGGATACGCAGTATTTT. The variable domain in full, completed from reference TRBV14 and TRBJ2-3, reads EAGVTQFPSHSVIEKGQTVTLRCDPISGHDNLYWYRRVMGKEIKFLLHFVKESKQDESGMPNNRFLAERTGGTYSTLKVQPAELEDSGVYFCASSQLAGGRDTQYFGPGTRLTVL.

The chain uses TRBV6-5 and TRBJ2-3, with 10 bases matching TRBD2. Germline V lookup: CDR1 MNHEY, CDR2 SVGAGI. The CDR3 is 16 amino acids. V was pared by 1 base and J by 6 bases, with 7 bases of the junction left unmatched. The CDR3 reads CASSYFLAGEEDTQYF. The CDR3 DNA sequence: TGTGCCAGCAGTTACTTTCTAGCGGGAGAGGAGGATACGCAGTATTTT.

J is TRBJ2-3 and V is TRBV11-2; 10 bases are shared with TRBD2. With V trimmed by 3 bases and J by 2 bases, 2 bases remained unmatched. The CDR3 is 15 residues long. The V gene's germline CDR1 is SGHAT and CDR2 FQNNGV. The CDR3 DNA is TGTGCCAGCAGCTTGGGACTAGCGACCACAGATACGCAGTATTTT. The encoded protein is CASSLGLATTDTQYF.

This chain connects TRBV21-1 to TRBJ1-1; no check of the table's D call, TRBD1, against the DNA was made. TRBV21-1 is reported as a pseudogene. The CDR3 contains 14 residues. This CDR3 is CASSKGTGFIVAFF. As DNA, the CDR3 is TGTGCCAGCAGCAAAGGGACAGGATTCATTGTGGCTTTCTTT.

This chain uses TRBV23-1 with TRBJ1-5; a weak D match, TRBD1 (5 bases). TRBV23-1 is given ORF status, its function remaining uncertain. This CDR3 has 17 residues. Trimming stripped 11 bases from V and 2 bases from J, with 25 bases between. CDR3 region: CAGAWVGPSDCNQPQHF. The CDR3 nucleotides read TGCGCCGGAGCATGGGTGGGGCCTAGTGATTGCAATCAGCCCCAGCATTTT.

DNA for the CDR3: TGTGCCAGTCTCAATAGCGGGATGGGGCCCGGGGAGCTGTTTTTT. Its protein product is CASLNSGMGPGELFF. The genes are TRBV19 and TRBJ2-2; 8 positions match TRBD2. This CDR3 has 15 amino acids. Germline assignment: CDR1 LNHDA and CDR2 SQIVND (reference sequence). V gave up 8 bases and J gave up 6 bases; unmatched junction bases: 11. The full variable domain, completed using reference TRBV19 and TRBJ2-2, is DGGITQSPKYLFRKEGQNVTLSCEQNLNHDAMYWYRQDPGQGLRLIYYSQIVNDFQKGDIAEGYSVSREKKESFPLTVTSAQKNPTAFYLCASLNSGMGPGELFFGEGSRLTVL.

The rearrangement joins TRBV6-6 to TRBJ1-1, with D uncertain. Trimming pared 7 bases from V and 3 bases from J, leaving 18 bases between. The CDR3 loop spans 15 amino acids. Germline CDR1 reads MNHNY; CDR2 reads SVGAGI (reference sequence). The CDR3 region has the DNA TGTGCCAGCAACGGCCCCCGGGAAGGTGACACTGAAGCTTTCTTT. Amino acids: CASNGPREGDTEAFF.

The CDR3 is CASSSQTGTGNEQFF. Here the CDR3 DNA reads TGTGCCAGCAGCTCCCAAACAGGGACAGGGAATGAGCAGTTCTTC. The chain employs TRBV7-3 and TRBJ2-1; 9 nucleotides line up with TRBD1. The germline V gene has CDR1 SGHTA and CDR2 FQGTGA. CDR3 length equals 15 residues. The V gene end was trimmed by 4 bases and the J gene end by 7 bases; junction bases not matched to a gene: 8.

The CDR3 DNA sequence: TGTGCCAGCTCGCGAGTCGATAGCTATGGCTACACCTTC. Protein: CASSRVDSYGYTF. J is TRBJ1-2 and V is TRBV18; D remains unclear. The V and J ends lost 6 bases and 4 bases respectively, with 12 bases between them. Germline V lookup: CDR1 KGHSH, CDR2 LQKENI. The CDR3 extends over 13 amino acids.

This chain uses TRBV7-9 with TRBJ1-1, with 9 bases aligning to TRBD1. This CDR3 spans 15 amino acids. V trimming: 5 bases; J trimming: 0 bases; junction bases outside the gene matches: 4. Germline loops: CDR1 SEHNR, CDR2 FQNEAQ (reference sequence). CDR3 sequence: CASSHGDRVNTEAFF. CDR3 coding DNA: TGTGCCAGCAGCCATGGGGACAGGGTGAACACTGAAGCTTTCTTT.

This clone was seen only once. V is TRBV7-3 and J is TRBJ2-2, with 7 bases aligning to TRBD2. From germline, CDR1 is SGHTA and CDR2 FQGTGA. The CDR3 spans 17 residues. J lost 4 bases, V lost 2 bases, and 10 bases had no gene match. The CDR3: CASSLAFRDYLTGELFF. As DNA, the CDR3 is TGTGCCAGCAGCTTAGCATTCCGGGACTACCTCACCGGGGAGCTGTTTTTT.

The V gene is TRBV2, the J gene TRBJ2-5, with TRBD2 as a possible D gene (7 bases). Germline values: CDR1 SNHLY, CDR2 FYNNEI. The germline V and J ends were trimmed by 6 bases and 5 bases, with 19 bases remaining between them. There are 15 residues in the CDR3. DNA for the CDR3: TGTGCCAGCAGGAAAACAGGGATGGGGGGGGAGACCCAGTACTTC. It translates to CASRKTGMGGETQYF.

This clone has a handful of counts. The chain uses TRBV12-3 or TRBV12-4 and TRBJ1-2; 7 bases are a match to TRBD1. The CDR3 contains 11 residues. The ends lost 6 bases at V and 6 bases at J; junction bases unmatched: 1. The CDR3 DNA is TGTGCCAGCAGGGGGACAGATGGCTACACCTTC. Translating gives CASRGTDGYTF.

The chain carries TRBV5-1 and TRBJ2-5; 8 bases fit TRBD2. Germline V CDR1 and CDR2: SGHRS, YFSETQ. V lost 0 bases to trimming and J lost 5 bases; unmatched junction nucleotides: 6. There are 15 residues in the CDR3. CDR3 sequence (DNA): TGCGCCAGCAGCTTGGTACCAGCGGGAGTGGAGACCCAGTACTTC. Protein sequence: CASSLVPAGVETQYF.

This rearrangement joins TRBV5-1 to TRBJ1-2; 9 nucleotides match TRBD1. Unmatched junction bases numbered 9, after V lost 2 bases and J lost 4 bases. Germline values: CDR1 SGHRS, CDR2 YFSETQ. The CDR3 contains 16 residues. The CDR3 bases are TGCGCCAGCAGCTTAAACCAGGGACAGGGAGGCTATGGCTACACCTTC. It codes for CASSLNQGQGGYGYTF.

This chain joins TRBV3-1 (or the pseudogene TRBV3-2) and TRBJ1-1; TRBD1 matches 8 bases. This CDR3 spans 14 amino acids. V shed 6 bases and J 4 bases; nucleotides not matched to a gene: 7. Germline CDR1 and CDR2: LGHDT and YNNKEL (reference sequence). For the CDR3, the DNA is TGTGCCAGCAGGAGCAGGGGGCTATCCACTGAAGCTTTCTTT. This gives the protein CASRSRGLSTEAFF.